This T cell receptor beta chain emerged from a study of blood T cell repertoires in COVID-19. Profiling relied on immunoSEQ multiplex PCR, and the TCRdb table lists in-frame clones only, not all of them. The sample consists of fewer than 350,000 clones, 85% of them appearing once. V was pared by 7 bases and J by 1 base, with 13 bases between. The length of the CDR3 is 14 residues. Per the germline V gene, CDR1 is MNHEY and CDR2 is SVGAGI. The chain has TRBV6-5 and TRBJ1-1, with a possible D match to TRBD1 (5 bases). The origin of this receptor is a woman aged 25 to 45 who had been exposed to COVID-19. Specimen: PBMCs or T cells enriched from blood (not recorded which). Here the CDR3 DNA reads TGTGCCAGCAAGATAAGCAGGGCGAACACTGAAGCTTTCTTT. Protein product: CASKISRANTEAFF.